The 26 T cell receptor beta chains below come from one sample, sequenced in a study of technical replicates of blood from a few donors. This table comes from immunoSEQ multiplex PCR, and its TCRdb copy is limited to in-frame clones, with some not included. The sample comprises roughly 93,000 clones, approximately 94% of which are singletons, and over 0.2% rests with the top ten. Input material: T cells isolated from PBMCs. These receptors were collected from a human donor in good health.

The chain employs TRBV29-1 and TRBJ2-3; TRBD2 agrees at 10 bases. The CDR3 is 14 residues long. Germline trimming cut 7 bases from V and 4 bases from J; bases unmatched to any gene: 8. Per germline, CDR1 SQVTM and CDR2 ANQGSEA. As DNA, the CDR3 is TGCAGCGCAGAGCGGGAGGGCCGGGCAGATACGCAGTATTTT. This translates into CSAEREGRADTQYF.

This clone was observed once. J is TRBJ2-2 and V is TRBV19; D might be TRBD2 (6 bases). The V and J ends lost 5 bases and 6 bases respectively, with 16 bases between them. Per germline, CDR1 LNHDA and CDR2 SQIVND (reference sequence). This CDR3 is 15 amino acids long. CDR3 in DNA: TGTGCCAGTAGTCTGCCGGGACTGGCGGCCGGGGAGCTGTTTTTT. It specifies CASSLPGLAAGELFF.

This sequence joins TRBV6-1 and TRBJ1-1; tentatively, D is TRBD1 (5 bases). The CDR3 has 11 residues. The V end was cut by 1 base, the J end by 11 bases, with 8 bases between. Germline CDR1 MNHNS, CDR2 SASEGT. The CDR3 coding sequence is TGTGCCAGCAGTGAAGGGGGCCGGGCTTTCTTT. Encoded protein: CASSEGGRAFF.

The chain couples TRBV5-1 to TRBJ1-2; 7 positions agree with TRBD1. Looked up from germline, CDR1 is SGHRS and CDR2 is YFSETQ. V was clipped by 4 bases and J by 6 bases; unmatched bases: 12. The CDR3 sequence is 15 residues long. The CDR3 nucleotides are TGCGCCAGCAGCGGTACAGGGGCTACACCTGATGGCTACACCTTC. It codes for CASSGTGATPDGYTF.

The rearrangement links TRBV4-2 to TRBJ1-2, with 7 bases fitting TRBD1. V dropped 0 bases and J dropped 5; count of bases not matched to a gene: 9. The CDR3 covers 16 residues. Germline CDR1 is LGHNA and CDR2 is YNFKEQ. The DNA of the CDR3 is TGTGCCAGCAGCCAAGAGACCAGGGGGGCAGGGTATGGCTACACCTTC. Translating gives CASSQETRGAGYGYTF.

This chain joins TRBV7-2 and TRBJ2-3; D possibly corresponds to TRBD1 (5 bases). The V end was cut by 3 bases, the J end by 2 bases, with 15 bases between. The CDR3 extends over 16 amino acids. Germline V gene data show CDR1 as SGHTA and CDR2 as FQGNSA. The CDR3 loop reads CASSFQGRTHTDTQYF. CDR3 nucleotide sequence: TGTGCCAGCAGCTTCCAGGGCCGGACCCACACAGATACGCAGTATTTT.

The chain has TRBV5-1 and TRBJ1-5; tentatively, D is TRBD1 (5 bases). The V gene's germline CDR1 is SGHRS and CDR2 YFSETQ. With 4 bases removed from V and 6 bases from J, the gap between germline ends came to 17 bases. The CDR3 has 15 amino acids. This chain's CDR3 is CASSPTTGDGQPQHF. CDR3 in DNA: TGCGCCAGCAGCCCCACGACGGGGGACGGTCAGCCCCAGCATTTT.

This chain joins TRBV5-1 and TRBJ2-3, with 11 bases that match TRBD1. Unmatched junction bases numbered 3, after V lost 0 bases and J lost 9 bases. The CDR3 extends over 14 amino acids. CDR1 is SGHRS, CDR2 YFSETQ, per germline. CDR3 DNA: TGCGCCAGCAGCTTGGCCGGGGACAGGGGGACGCAGTATTTT. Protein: CASSLAGDRGTQYF.

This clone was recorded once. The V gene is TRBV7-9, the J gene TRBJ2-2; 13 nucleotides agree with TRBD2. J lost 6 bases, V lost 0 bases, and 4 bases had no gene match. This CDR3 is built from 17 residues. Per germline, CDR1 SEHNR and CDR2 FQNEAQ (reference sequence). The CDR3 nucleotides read TGTGCCAGCAGCTTAGCAAGGACTAGCGGGAGATCCGGGGAGCTGTTTTTT. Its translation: CASSLARTSGRSGELFF.

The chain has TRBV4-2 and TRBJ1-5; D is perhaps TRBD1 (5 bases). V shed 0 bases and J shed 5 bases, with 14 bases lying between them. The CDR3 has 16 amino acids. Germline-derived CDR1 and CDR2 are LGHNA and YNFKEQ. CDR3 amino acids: CASSQDAGGFDQPQHF. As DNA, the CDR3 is TGTGCCAGCAGCCAAGATGCCGGGGGGTTCGATCAGCCCCAGCATTTT.

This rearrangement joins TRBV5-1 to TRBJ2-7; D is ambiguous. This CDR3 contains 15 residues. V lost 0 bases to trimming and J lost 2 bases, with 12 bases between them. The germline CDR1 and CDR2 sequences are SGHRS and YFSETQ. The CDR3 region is CASSLGTANTYEQYF. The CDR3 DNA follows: TGCGCCAGCAGCTTGGGAACAGCCAACACCTACGAGCAGTACTTC. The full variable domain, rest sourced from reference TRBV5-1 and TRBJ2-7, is KAGVTQTPRYLIKTRGQQVTLSCSPISGHRSVSWYQQTPGQGLQFLFEYFSETQRNKGNFPGRFSGRQFSNSRSEMNVSTLELGDSALYLCASSLGTANTYEQYFGPGTRLTVT.

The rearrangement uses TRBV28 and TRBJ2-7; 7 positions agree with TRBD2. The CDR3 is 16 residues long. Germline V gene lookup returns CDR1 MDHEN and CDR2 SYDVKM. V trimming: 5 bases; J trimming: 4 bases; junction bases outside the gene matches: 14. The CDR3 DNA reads TGTGCCAGCAGTACCTCTTCGACGACTAGCAATTACGAGCAGTACTTC. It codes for CASSTSSTTSNYEQYF.

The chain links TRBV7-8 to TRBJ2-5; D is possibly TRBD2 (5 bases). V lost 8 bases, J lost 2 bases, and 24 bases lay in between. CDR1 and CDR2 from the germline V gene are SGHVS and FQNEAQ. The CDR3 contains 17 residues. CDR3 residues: CASFLVATNMKQETQYF. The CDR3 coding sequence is TGTGCCAGCTTTTTGGTAGCGACTAACATGAAACAAGAGACCCAGTACTTC.

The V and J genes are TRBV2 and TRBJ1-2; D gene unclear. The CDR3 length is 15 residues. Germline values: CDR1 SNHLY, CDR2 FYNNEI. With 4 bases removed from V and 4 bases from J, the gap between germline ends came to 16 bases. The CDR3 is CASSANLIRFYGYTF. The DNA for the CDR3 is TGTGCCAGCAGTGCTAACCTTATACGATTCTATGGCTACACCTTC.

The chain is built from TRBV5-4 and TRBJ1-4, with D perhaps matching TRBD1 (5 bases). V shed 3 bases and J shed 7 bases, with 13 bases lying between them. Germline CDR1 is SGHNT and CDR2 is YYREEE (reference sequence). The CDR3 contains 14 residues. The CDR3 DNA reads TGTGCCAGCAGCTCCGAAAAAGGGGCTGAAAAACTGTTTTTT. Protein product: CASSSEKGAEKLFF.

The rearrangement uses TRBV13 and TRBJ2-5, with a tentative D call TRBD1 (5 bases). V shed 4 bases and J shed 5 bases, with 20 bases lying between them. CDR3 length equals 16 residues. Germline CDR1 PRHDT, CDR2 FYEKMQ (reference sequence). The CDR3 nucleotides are TGTGCCAGCAGCTCCTCTACAGGCAGGGTACGGGAGACCCAGTACTTC. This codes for CASSSSTGRVRETQYF.

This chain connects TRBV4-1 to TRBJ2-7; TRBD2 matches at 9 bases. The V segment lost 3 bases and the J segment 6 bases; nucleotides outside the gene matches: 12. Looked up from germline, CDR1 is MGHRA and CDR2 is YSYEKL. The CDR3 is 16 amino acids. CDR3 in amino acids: CASSHPPAGLAFEQYF. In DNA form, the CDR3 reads TGCGCCAGCAGCCATCCCCCAGCGGGACTAGCATTCGAGCAGTACTTC.

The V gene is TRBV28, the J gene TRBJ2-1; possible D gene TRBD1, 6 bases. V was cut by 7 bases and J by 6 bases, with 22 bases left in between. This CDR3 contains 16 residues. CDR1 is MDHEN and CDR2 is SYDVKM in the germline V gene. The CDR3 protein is CASISQTGLKGNEQFF. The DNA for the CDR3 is TGTGCCAGCATCTCTCAAACAGGGTTGAAGGGCAATGAGCAGTTCTTC.

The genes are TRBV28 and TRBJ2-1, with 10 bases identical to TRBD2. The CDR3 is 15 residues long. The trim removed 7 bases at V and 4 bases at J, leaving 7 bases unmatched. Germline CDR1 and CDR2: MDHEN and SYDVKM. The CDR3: CASISSGGTYNEQFF. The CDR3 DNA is TGTGCCAGCATTTCTAGCGGGGGAACATACAATGAGCAGTTCTTC.

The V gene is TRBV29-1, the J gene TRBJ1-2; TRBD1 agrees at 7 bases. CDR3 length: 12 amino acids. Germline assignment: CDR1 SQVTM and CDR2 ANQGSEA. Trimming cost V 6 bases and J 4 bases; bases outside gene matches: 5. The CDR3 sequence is CSVSGQSYGYTF. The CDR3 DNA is TGCAGCGTGTCGGGACAGAGCTATGGCTACACCTTC.

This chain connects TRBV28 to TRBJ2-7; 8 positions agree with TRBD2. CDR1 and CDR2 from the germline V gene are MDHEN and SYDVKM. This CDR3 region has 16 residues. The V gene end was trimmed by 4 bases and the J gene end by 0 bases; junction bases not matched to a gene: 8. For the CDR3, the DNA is TGTGCCAGCAGTTCCTACGTAGCGGGACTCTCCTACGAGCAGTACTTC. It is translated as CASSSYVAGLSYEQYF.

DNA for the CDR3: TGTGCCAGCAGTCCCCTCCCTAGCGGGAAGGGATTTGAGCAGTTCTTC. Encoded protein: CASSPLPSGKGFEQFF. V usage is TRBV27 and J usage is TRBJ2-1; 9 positions match TRBD2. The CDR3 contains 16 residues. V shed 5 bases, J shed 9 bases, and the junction held 14 bases outside the gene matches. Germline V gives CDR1 MNHEY, CDR2 SMNVEV (reference sequence).

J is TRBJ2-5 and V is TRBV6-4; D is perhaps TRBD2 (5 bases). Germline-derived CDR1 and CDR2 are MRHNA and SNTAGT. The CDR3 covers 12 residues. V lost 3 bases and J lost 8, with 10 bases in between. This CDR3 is CASSEQPGTQYF. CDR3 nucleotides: TGTGCCAGCAGTGAGCAACCGGGAACCCAGTACTTC.

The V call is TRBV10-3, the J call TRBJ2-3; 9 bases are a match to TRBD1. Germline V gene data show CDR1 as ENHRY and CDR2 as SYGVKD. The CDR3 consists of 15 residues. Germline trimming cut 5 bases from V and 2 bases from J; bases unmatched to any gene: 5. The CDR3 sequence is CAISSQGAATDTQYF. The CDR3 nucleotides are TGTGCCATCAGTTCACAGGGGGCCGCCACAGATACGCAGTATTTT.

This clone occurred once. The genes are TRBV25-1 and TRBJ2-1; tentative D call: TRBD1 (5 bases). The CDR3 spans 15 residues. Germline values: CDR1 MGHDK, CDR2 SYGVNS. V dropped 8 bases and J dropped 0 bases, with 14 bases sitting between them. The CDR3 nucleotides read TGTGCCAGCGCGAACCAGGGAAGCTCCTACAATGAGCAGTTCTTC. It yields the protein CASANQGSSYNEQFF.

CDR3 nucleotides: TGTGCCAGCAGCCAAGAGGACAGGAGGAACACTGAAGCTTTCTTT. Its protein product is CASSQEDRRNTEAFF. The chain is built from TRBV4-2 and TRBJ1-1, with 7 bases matching TRBD1. Germline CDR1 and CDR2: LGHNA and YNFKEQ. The J segment lost 1 base and the V segment lost 0 bases, leaving 2 bases of the junction unmatched. This CDR3 has 15 residues.